This T cell receptor beta chain originates from a study of blood T cell repertoires in COVID-19. Turning to the study itself: Sources were T cells, B-cell-depleted T cells, or PBMCs; the material itself was cDNA or gDNA.

Participants were placed into cohorts based on the clinical history they reported. Generated by immunoSEQ multiplex PCR, the TCRdb table keeps only in-frame clones and is missing some. The sample yields under 55,000 clones, around 73% seen once. Sequenced material: PBMCs or T cells enriched from blood (not recorded which). The source is a woman between 50 and 59 years old with acute COVID-19.

The CDR3 DNA is TGCGCCAGCAGTGAGTCGCAACGAATAGCTGAAGCTTTCTTT. Translating it yields CASSESQRIAEAFF. The rearrangement links TRBV10-1 to TRBJ1-1; D unresolved. Looked up from germline, CDR1 is WNHNN and CDR2 is SYGVQD (reference sequence). Trimming stripped 0 bases from V and 6 bases from J, with 11 bases between. The CDR3 spans 14 residues.